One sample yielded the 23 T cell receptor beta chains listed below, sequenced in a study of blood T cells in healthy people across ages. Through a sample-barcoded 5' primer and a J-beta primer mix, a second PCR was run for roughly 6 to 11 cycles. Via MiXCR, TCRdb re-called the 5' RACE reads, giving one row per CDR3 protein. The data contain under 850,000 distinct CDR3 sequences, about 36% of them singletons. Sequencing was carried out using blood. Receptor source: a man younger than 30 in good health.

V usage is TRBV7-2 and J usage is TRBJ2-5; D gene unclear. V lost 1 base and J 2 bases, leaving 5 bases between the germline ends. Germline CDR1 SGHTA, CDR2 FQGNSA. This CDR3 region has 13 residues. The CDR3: CASSLETQETQYF. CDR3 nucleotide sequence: TGTGCCAGCAGCTTAGAAACACAAGAGACCCAGTACTTC.

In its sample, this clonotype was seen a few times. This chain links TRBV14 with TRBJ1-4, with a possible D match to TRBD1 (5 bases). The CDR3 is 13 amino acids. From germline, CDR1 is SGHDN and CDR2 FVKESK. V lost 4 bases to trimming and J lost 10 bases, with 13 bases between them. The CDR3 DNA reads TGTGCCAGCAGCCCCAGAGGCGGGGGAAAACTGTTTTTT. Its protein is CASSPRGGGKLFF.

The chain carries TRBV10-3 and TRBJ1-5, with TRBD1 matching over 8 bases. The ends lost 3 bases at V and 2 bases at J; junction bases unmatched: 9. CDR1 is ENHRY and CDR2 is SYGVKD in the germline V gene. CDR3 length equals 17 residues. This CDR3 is CAISDSGTGQGNQPQHF. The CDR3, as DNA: TGTGCCATCAGTGATTCCGGAACGGGACAGGGCAATCAGCCCCAGCATTTT.

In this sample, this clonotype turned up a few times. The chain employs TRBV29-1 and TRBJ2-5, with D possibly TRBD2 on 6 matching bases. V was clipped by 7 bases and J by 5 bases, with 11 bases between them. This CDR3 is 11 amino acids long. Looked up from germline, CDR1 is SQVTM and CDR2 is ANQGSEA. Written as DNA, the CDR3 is TGCAGCGCTTCAAGCGGGGAGACCCAGTACTTC. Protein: CSASSGETQYF.

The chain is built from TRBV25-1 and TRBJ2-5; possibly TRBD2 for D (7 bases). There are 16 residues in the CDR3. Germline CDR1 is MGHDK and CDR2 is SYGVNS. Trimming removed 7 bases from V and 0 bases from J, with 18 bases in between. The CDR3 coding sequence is TGTGCCAGCACGGCGGTAGAGGGGGGGAACCAAGAGACCCAGTACTTC. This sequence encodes CASTAVEGGNQETQYF.

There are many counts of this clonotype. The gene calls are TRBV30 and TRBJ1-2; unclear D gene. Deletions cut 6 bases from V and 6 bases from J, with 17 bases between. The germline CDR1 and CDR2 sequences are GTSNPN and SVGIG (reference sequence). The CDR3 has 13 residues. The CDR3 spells CACANSLDNGYTF. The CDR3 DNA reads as TGTGCCTGTGCGAACTCCCTAGATAATGGCTACACCTTC.

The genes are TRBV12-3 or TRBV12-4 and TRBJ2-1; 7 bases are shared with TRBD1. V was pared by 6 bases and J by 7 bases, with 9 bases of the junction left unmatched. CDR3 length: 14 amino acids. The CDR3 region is CASSKRDSQNEQFF. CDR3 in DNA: TGTGCCAGCAGCAAGAGGGACAGTCAAAATGAGCAGTTCTTC.

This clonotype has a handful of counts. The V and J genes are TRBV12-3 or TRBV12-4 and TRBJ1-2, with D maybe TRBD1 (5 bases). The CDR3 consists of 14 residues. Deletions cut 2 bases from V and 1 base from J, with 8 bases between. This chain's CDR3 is CASSLRGFNYGYTF. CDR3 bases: TGTGCCAGCAGTTTACGGGGGTTTAACTATGGCTACACCTTC.

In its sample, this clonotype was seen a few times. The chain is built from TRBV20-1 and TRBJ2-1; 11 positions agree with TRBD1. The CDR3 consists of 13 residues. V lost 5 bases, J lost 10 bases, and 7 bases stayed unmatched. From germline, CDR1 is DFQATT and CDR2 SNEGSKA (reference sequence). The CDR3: CSAPRTGGKEQFF. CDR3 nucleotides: TGCAGTGCTCCTAGGACAGGGGGCAAAGAGCAGTTCTTC.

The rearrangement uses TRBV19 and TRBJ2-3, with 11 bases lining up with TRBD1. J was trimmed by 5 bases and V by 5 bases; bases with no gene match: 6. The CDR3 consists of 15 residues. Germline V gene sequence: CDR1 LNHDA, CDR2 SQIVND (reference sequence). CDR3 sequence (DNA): TGTGCCAGTAGTCCAACGGACAGGGGGCTAGATACGCAGTATTTT. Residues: CASSPTDRGLDTQYF.

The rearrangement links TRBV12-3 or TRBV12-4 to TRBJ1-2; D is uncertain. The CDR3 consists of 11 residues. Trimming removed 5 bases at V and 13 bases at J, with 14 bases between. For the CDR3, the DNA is TGTGCCAGCAGTGGGAGACCCGCTTGCACCTTC. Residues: CASSGRPACTF.

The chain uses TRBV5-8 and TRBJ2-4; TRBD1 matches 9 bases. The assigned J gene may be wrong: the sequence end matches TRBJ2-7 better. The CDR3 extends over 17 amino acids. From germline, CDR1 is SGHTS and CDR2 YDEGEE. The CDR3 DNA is TGTGCCAGCAGCTGGGATAGAACAGGGGGCAGAACCCACGAGCAGTACTTC. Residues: CASSWDRTGGRTHEQYF.

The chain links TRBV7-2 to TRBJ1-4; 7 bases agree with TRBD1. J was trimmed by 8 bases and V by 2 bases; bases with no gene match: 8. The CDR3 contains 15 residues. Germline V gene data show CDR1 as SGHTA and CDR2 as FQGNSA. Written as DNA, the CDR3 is TGTGCCAGCAGCTTACAAGGGACAGAAGAAGAAAAACTGTTTTTT. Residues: CASSLQGTEEEKLFF.

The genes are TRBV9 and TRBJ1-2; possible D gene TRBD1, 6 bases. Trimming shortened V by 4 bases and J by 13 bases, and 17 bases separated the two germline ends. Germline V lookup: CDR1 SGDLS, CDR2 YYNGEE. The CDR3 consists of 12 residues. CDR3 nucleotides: TGTGCCAGCAGCCCACAAGAGGGGGACGGCACCTTC. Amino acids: CASSPQEGDGTF.

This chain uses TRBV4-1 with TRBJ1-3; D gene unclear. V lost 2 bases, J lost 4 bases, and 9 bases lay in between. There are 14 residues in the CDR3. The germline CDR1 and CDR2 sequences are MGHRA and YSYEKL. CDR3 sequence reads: CASSQPRRGNTIYF. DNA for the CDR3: TGCGCCAGCAGCCAACCTAGGCGAGGAAACACCATATATTTT.

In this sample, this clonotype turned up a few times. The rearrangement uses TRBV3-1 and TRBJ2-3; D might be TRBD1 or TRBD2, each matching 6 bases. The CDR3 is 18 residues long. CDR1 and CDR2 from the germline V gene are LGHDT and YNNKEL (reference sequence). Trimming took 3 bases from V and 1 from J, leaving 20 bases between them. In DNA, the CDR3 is TGTGCCAGCAGCCAGCGCAGGGGCGAGCGGGCACGCACAGATACGCAGTATTTT. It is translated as CASSQRRGERARTDTQYF.

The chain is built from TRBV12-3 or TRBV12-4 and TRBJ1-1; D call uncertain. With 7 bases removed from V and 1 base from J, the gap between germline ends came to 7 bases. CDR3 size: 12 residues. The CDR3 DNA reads TGTGCCAGCACCAAGGGGAACACTGAAGCTTTCTTT. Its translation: CASTKGNTEAFF.

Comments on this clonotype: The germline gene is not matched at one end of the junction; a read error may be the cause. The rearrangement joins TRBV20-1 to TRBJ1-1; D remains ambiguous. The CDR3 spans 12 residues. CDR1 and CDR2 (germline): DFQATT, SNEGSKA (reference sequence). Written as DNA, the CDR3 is TGCAGTGATAGACCGGAAAACACTGAAGCTTTCTTT. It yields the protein CSDRPENTEAFF.

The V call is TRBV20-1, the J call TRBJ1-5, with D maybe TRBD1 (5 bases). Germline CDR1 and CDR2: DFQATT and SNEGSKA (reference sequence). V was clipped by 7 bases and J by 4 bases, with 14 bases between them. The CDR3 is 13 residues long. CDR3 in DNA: TGCAGTGTGATGCAGGGATTTAATCAGCCCCAGCATTTT. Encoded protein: CSVMQGFNQPQHF.

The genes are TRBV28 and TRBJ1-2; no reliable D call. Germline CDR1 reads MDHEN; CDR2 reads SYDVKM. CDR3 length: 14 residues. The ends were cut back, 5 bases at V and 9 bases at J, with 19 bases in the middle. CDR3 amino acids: CASSVGSGPSRYTF. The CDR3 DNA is TGTGCCAGCAGTGTGGGGTCAGGCCCCTCTCGCTACACCTTC.

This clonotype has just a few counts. The CDR3: CASSRHDSGAYNEQFF. As DNA, the CDR3 is TGCGCCAGCAGCCGTCATGACAGTGGGGCCTACAATGAGCAGTTCTTC. The V call is TRBV4-1, the J call TRBJ2-1, with D tentatively TRBD1 (5 bases). This CDR3 comprises 16 residues. Germline assignment: CDR1 MGHRA and CDR2 YSYEKL. The V gene lost 4 bases and the J gene lost 2 bases, with 15 bases spanning the gap.

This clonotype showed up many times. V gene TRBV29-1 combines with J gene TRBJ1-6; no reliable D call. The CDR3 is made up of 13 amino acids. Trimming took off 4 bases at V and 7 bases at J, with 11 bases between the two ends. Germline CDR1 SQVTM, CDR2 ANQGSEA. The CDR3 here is CSVGQRKNSPLHF. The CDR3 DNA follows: TGCAGCGTTGGGCAAAGAAAGAATTCACCCCTCCACTTT.

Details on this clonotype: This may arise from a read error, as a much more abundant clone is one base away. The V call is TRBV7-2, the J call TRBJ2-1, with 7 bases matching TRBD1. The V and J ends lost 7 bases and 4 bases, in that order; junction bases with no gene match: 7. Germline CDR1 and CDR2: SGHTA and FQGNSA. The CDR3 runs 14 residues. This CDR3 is CASILGQPYNEQFF. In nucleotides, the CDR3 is TGTGCCAGCATCCTGGGACAGCCTTACAATGAGCAGTTCTTC.